This record looks at one TCR beta chain sequence and its context. The data stem from a study of cytomegalovirus exposure and HLA in healthy donors. Trimming removed 8 bases from V and 1 base from J, with 5 bases in between. From germline, CDR1 is KGHSH and CDR2 LQKENI. This CDR3 is built from 12 residues. The PCR was carried out with 60 Vbeta primers and 13 Jbeta primers. Generated by immunoSEQ multiplex PCR, the TCRdb table keeps only in-frame clones and is missing some. The data show 130,000 to 150,000 clones, 82% seen once. The rearrangement uses TRBV18 and TRBJ2-2, with D uncertain. The sample taken for sequencing was PBMCs. The origin of this receptor is a man aged 25 to 40 in good health and CMV-seropositive. CDR3 nucleotides: TGTGCCAGCAACAAGAACACCGGGGAGCTGTTTTTT. Translating it yields CASNKNTGELFF.